The clone carrying this T cell receptor beta chain is a singleton in its sample. Its specificity is not known. Some clones are missing from TCRdb's copy, which holds only in-frame ones; the method was immunoSEQ multiplex PCR. Among 56,000 or so clones, over 75% were seen once, and the ten largest hold around 15%. V was pared by 2 bases and J by 5 bases, with 10 bases between. CDR3 length: 14 amino acids. CDR1 and CDR2 from the germline V gene are MDHEN and SYDVKM. This sample is drawn from a study of T cell responses to AZD1222 COVID-19 vaccine. About the research overall: Second-dose timings of about 4 or about 12 weeks were pooled. Study-level findings and limits: The study found vaccine-associated CD4 TCRs spanning spike, dominant at 160-218 and 743-854.

The chain joins TRBV28 to TRBJ1-5; D perhaps matches TRBD1 (5 bases). This material consisted of peripheral blood, taken on day 0 of AZD1222 vaccination. The receptor was derived from an adult in good health. In nucleotides, the CDR3 is TGTGCCAGCAGTTTAGGGGGTAACCATCAGCCCCAGCATTTT. Its protein is CASSLGGNHQPQHF.